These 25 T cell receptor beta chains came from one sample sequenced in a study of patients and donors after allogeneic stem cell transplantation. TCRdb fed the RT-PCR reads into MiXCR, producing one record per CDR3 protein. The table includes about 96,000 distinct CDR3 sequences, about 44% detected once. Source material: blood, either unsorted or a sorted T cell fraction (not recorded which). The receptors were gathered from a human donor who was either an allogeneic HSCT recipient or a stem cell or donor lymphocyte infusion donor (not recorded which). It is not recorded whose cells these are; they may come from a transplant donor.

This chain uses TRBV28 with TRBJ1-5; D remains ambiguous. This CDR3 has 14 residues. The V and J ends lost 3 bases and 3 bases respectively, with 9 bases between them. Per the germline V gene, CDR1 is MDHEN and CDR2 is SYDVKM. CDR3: CASSFTGFNQPQHF. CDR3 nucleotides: TGTGCCAGCAGTTTCACCGGGTTCAATCAGCCCCAGCATTTT.

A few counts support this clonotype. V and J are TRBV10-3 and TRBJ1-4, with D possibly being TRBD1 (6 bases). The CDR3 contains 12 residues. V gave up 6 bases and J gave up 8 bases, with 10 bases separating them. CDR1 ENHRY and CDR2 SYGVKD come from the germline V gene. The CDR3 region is CAIRGGSEKLFF. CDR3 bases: TGTGCCATCAGAGGGGGAAGCGAAAAACTGTTTTTT.

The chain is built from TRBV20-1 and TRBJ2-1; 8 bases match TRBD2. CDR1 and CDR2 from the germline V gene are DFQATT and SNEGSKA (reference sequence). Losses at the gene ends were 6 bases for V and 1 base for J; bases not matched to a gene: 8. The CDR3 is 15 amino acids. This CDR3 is CSAYTGTRSYNEQFF. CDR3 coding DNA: TGCAGTGCCTATACCGGGACTAGGTCCTACAATGAGCAGTTCTTC.

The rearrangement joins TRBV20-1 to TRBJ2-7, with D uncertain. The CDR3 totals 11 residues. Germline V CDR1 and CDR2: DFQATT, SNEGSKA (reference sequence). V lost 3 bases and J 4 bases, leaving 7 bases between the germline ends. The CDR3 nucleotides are TGCAGTGCTAGTTTGGGATACGAGCAGTACTTC. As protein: CSASLGYEQYF.

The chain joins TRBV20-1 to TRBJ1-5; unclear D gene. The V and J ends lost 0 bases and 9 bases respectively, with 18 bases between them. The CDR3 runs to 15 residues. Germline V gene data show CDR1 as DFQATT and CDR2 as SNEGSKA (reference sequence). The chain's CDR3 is CSARDPGFQEGPQHF. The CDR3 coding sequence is TGCAGTGCTAGAGACCCGGGGTTCCAAGAGGGGCCCCAGCATTTT.

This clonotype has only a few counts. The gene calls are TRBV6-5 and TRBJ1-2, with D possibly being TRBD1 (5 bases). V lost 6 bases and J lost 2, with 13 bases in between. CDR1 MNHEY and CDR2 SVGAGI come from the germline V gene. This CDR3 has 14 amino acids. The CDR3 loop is CASSLSGQNYGYTF. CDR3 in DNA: TGTGCCAGCAGCCTATCGGGGCAGAACTATGGCTACACCTTC.

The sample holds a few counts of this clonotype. CDR3 coding DNA: TGTGCCAGCAGCAATAGGTCTGAAGCTTTCTTT. This translates into CASSNRSEAFF. The chain has TRBV21-1 and TRBJ1-1. TRBV21-1 is described as a pseudogene. The CDR3 runs to 11 residues.

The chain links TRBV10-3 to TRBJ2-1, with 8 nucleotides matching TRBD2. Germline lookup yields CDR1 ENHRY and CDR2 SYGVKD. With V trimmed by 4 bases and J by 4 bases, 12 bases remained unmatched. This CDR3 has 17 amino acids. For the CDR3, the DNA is TGTGCCATCAGTGTGGTTAGCGGGGTCAGAAATTACAATGAGCAGTTCTTC. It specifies CAISVVSGVRNYNEQFF.

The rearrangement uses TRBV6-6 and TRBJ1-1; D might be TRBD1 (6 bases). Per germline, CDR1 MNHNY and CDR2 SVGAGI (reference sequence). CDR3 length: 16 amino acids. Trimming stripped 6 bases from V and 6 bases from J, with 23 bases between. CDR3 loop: CASSQLSTGSGPEAFF. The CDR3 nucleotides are TGTGCCAGCAGCCAACTATCTACAGGGTCTGGGCCTGAAGCTTTCTTT.

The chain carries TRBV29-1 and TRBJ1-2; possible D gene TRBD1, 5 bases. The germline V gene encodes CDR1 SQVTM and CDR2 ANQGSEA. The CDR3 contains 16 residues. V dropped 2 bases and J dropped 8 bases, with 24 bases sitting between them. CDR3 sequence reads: CSVEINPQGRSGGYTF. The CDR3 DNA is TGCAGCGTTGAAATCAACCCCCAGGGAAGGTCTGGCGGCTACACCTTC.

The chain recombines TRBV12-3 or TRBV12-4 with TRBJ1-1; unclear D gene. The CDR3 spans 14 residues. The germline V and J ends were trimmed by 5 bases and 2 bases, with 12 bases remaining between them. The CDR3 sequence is CASSPPNTNTEAFF. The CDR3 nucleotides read TGTGCCAGCAGTCCGCCTAATACCAACACTGAAGCTTTCTTT.

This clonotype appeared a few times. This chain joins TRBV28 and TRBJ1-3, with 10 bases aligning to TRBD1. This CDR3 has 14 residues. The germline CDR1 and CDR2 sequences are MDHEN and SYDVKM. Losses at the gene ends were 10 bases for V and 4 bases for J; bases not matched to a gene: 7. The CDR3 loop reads CATRQGAGGNTIYF. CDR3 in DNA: TGTGCCACCAGACAGGGGGCAGGAGGAAACACCATATATTTT.

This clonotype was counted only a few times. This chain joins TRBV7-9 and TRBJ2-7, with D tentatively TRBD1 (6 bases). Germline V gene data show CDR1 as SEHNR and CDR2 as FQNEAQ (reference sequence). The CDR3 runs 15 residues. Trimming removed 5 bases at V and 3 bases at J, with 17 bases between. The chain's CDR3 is CASSGKIGQNYEQYF. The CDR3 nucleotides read TGTGCCAGCAGCGGTAAAATCGGACAGAACTACGAGCAGTACTTC.

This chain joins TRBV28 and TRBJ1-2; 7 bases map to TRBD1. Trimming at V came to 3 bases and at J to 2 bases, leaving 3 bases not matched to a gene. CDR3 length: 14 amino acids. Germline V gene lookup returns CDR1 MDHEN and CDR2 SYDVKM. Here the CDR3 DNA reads TGTGCCAGCAGTTTCCCGGACAGGAACTATGGCTACACCTTC. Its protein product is CASSFPDRNYGYTF.

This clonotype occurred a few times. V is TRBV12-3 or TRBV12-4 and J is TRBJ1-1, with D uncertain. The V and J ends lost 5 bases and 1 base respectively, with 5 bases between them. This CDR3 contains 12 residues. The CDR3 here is CASSPWNTEAFF. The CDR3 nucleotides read TGTGCCAGCAGTCCGTGGAACACTGAAGCTTTCTTT.

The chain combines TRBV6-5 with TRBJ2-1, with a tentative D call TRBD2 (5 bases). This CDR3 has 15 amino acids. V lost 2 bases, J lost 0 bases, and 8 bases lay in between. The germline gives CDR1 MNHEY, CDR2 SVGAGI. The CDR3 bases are TGTGCCAGCAGTTACCGAGCGGACTCCTACAATGAGCAGTTCTTC. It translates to CASSYRADSYNEQFF.

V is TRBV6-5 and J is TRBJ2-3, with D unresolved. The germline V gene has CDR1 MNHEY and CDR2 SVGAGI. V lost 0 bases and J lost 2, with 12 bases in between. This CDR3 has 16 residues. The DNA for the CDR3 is TGTGCCAGCAGTTACTCCCGGTTAAAGACCACAGATACGCAGTATTTT. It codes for CASSYSRLKTTDTQYF.

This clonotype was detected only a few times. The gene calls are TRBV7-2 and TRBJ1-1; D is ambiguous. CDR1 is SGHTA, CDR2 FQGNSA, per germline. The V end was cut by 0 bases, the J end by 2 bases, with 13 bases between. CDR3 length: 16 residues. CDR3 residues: CASSLAAGRLNTEAFF. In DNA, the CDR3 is TGTGCCAGCAGCTTAGCGGCAGGACGGCTAAACACTGAAGCTTTCTTT.

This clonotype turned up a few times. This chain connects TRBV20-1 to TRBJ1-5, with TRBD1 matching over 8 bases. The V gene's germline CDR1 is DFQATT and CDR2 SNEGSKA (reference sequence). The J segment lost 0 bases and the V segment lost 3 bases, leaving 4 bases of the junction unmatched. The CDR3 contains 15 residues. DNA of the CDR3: TGCAGTGCTAGGCCGGGACAGGATAGCAATCAGCCCCAGCATTTT. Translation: CSARPGQDSNQPQHF.

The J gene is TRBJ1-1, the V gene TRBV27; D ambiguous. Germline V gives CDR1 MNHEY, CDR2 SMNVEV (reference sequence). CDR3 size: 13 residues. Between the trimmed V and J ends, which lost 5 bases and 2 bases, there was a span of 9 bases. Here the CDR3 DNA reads TGTGCCAGCAGTGGCTCGTATAACACTGAAGCTTTCTTT. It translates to CASSGSYNTEAFF.

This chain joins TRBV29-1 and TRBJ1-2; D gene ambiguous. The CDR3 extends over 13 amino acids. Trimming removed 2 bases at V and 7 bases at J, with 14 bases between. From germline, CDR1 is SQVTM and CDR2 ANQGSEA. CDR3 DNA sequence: TGCAGCGTTGAAAAGATCCGGGGAGGTGGCTACACCTTC. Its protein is CSVEKIRGGGYTF.

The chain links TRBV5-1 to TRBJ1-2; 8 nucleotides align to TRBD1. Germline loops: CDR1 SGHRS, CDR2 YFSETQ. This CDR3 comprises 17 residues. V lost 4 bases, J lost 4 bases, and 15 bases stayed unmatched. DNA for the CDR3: TGCGCCAGCAGCCCGGAGCCCAAAACAGGGGGGATCTATGGCTACACCTTC. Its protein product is CASSPEPKTGGIYGYTF.

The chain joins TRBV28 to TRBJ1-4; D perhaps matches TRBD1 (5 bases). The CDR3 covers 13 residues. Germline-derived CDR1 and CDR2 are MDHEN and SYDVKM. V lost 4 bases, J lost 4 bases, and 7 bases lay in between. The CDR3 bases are TGTGCCAGCAGTTGGGACCTTAATGAAAAACTGTTTTTT. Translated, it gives CASSWDLNEKLFF.

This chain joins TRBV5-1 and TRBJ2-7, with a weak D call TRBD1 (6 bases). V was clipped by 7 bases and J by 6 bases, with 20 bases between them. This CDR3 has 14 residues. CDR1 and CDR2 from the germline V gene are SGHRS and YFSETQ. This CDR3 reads CASESTGLGAEQYF. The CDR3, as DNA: TGCGCCAGCGAGTCAACAGGGCTGGGAGCCGAGCAGTACTTC. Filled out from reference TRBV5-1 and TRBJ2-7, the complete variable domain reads KAGVTQTPRYLIKTRGQQVTLSCSPISGHRSVSWYQQTPGQGLQFLFEYFSETQRNKGNFPGRFSGRQFSNSRSEMNVSTLELGDSALYLCASESTGLGAEQYFGPGTRLTVT.

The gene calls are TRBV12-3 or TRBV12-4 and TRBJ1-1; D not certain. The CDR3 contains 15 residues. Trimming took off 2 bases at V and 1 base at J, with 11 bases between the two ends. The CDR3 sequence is CASSLRRQPNTEAFF. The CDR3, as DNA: TGTGCCAGCAGTTTAAGGAGGCAGCCGAACACTGAAGCTTTCTTT.